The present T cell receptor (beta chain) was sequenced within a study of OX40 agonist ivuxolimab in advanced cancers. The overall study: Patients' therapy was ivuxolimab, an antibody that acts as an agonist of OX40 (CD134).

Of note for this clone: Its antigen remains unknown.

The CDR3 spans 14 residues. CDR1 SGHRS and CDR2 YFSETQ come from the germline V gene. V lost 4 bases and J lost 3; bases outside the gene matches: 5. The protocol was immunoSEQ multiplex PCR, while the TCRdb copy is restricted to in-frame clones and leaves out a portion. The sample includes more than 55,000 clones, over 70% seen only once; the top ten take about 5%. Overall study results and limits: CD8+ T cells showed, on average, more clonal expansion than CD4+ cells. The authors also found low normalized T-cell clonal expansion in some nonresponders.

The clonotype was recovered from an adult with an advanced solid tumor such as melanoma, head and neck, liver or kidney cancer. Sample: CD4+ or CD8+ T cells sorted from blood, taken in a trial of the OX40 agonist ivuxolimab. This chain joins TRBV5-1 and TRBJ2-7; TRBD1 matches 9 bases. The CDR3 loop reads CASSPGTGNYEQYF. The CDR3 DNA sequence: TGCGCCAGCAGCCCCGGGACAGGGAACTACGAGCAGTACTTC.